Shown below are 3 T cell receptor beta chains from a single sample sequenced in a study of HIV-infected patients and healthy controls. Whole blood was used without fractionation, so all unsorted peripheral T cells were included. Alpha and beta constant-region primers primed reverse transcription of 400 to 650 ng RNA. Using multiplexing indices, alpha and beta chain libraries were generated apart by chain-specific third strand synthesis. One entry per CDR3 protein, called by TCRdb with MiXCR from the 5' RACE reads. The repertoire consists of over 5,000 distinct CDR3 sequences, with approximately 20% occurring once and the leading ten covering under 30%. Sequenced here: blood, sampled before antiretroviral therapy. The receptor source for this set is an adult with HIV infection.

As for this clonotype: A read error is possible here, since a much larger clone lies one base away. J is TRBJ1-5 and V is TRBV12-3 or TRBV12-4; 7 bases are a match to TRBD1. The CDR3 contains 15 residues. V was clipped by 3 bases and J by 3 bases; unmatched bases: 5. This chain's CDR3 is CASSLKQGINQPQHF. Written as DNA, the CDR3 is TGTGCCAGCAGTTTGAAACAGGGGATCAATCAGCCCCAGCATTTT.

By proportion, this clonotype is medium-sized. The genes are TRBV4-1 and TRBJ2-7, with a tentative D call TRBD2 (7 bases). The length of the CDR3 is 13 residues. Germline V gives CDR1 MGHRA, CDR2 YSYEKL. The V gene lost 5 bases and the J gene lost 1 base, with 9 bases spanning the gap. This chain's CDR3 is CASSRGGSYEQYF. Here the CDR3 DNA reads TGCGCCAGCAGCAGGGGGGGTTCCTACGAGCAGTACTTC.

Sample share makes this clonotype medium-sized. This chain connects TRBV5-1 to TRBJ1-5; D call uncertain. Deletions cut 1 base from V and 0 bases from J, with 5 bases between. This CDR3 is 14 amino acids long. Germline CDR1 is SGHRS and CDR2 is YFSETQ. The CDR3 loop reads CASSLPYSNQPQHF. The DNA of the CDR3 is TGCGCCAGCAGCTTGCCGTATAGCAATCAGCCCCAGCATTTT. Based on the CDR3 plus reference TRBV5-1 and TRBJ1-5, the full variable domain is KAGVTQTPRYLIKTRGQQVTLSCSPISGHRSVSWYQQTPGQGLQFLFEYFSETQRNKGNFPGRFSGRQFSNSRSEMNVSTLELGDSALYLCASSLPYSNQPQHFGDGTRLSIL.